This T cell receptor (beta chain) emerged from a study of glioma-infiltrating T cells. General study findings and limits: Tissue and blood shared very few CDR3 sequences. Non-neoplastic patients had below-expected tissue-blood divergence, while all gliomas exceeded expectation.

Germline CDR1 reads LGHDT; CDR2 reads YNNKEL (reference sequence). V gave up 0 bases and J gave up 0 bases, with 6 bases separating them. This CDR3 is built from 15 residues. Using RNA template, CDR3s of TCR alpha and beta were amplified with iRepertoire arm-PCR. Input was roughly 85-450 ng of tissue mRNA or PBMC total RNA. Using its own MiXCR run on the multiplex PCR reads, TCRdb lists one record per CDR3 protein. The sample records 20,000 to 25,000 distinct CDR3 sequences, around 23% being singletons. For this clonotype: No antigen is known for it.

The TCR comes from a human donor with low-grade glioma or glioblastoma, undergoing nonglioma brain surgery, or in good health (not recorded which). The sequencing sample was made of glioma tissue, nonneoplastic brain tissue, or PBMCs (not recorded which). V and J are TRBV3-1 and TRBJ2-1; no definite D call. The DNA for the CDR3 is TGTGCCAGCAGCCAAGAAGTGAGCTCCTACAATGAGCAGTTCTTC. This sequence encodes CASSQEVSSYNEQFF.